This is a list of T cell receptor beta chains from one sample in a study of T cell responses to AZD1222 COVID-19 vaccine. The assay was immunoSEQ multiplex PCR, and TCRdb's table has in-frame clones only and misses some. The data show approximately 180,000 clones, around 90% seen once. Sequencing was performed on peripheral blood, taken on day 0 of AZD1222 vaccination. These receptors all come from an adult in good health. CDR3s include the opening cysteine and the closing phenylalanine or tryptophan. The D gene is left open where the match is weak. Where a row states a size, it is once, few, many or the class of an expanded clone; other rows omit it.

D	size	V	J	DNA	CDR3
-	once	TRBV7-2	TRBJ1-2	TGTGCCAGCACGGTCCCGACAGGTCGTAACTATGGCTACACCTTC	CASTVPTGRNYGYTF
-	-	TRBV7-2	TRBJ1-5	TGTGCCAGCAGCTTATATAACAGCGCTCAGCCCCAGCATTTT	CASSLYNSAQPQHF
-	once	TRBV7-9	TRBJ2-1	TGTGCCAGCAGCCCCCGGGGGACACCGAACAATGAGCAGTTCTTC	CASSPRGTPNNEQFF
-	-	TRBV27	TRBJ2-3	TGTGCCAGCAGTTTATATTCAAGAATCGGGGGAGGTAGCACAGATACGCAGTATTTT	CASSLYSRIGGGSTDTQYF
TRBD1	-	TRBV7-3	TRBJ2-5	TGTGCCAGCAGCCGAACCGGGACAGCCCAAGAGACCCAGTACTTC	CASSRTGTAQETQYF
-	-	TRBV29-1	TRBJ1-1	TGCAGCGTTGAACGGAACACTGAAGCTTTCTTT	CSVERNTEAFF
-	-	TRBV7-6	TRBJ1-6	TGTGCCAGCAGCTTAGATGAGTCAGGGGCTTCACCCCTCCACTTT	CASSLDESGASPLHF
-	-	TRBV11-3	TRBJ2-3	TGTGCCAGCAGCTTAGGAAGCGATGCAAACACAGATACGCAGTATTTT	CASSLGSDANTDTQYF
-	-	TRBV6-6	TRBJ1-6	TGTGCCAGCAGACCGGAGATGGTATCACCCCTCCACTTT	CASRPEMVSPLHF
-	few	TRBV11-2	TRBJ2-2	TGTGCCAGCAGCCCTCGACTCCAGGAGAACACCGGGGAGCTGTTTTTT	CASSPRLQENTGELFF
-	-	TRBV18	TRBJ2-5	TGTGCCAGCTCACCATCAGGTTTCGAGACCCAGTACTTC	CASSPSGFETQYF
-	-	TRBV19	TRBJ2-7	TGTGCCTCTTATAACGGCGAGCAGTACTTC	CASYNGEQYF
-	-	TRBV7-3	TRBJ1-2	TGTGCCAGCAGCTTAATTGGGAGGGAGGGCTACACCTTC	CASSLIGREGYTF
-	-	TRBV19	TRBJ1-2	TGTGCCAGTAGTATGGGAGCCAATACTAACTATGGCTACACCTTC	CASSMGANTNYGYTF
-	-	TRBV27	TRBJ1-6	TGTGCCAGCAGAGTTCGGGGTTATAATTCACCCCTCCACTTT	CASRVRGYNSPLHF
-	once	TRBV11-2	TRBJ1-2	TGTGCCAGCAGCCGAACCGGTGGGGAGGGCTATGGCTACACCTTC	CASSRTGGEGYGYTF
-	-	TRBV6-6	TRBJ1-1	TGTGCCAGCATAGAGGGACGGACGAACACTGAAGCTTTCTTT	CASIEGRTNTEAFF
TRBD1	-	TRBV5-6	TRBJ1-2	TGTGCCAGCAGCTGGGACAGGGAGCTCTGGGGCTACACCTTC	CASSWDRELWGYTF
-	-	TRBV24-1	TRBJ2-1	TGTGCCACCAGTGATTTTTCCGGGGCGGGTGAGCAGTTCTTC	CATSDFSGAGEQFF
TRBD2	-	TRBV18	TRBJ2-7	TGTGCCAGCTCCCGAGGGAGGGCCTACGAGCAGTACTTC	CASSRGRAYEQYF
-	-	TRBV5-1	TRBJ1-3	TGCGCCAGCAGTCCCACAGGTGTAGCTGGAAACACCATATATTTT	CASSPTGVAGNTIYF
TRBD1	-	TRBV28	TRBJ1-2	TGTGCCAGCATGCGCAGGGGGGATGGCTACACCTTC	CASMRRGDGYTF
-	-	TRBV19	TRBJ2-1	TGTGCCAGTAGTATCGCCGGGATGCCCTACAATGAGCAGTTCTTC	CASSIAGMPYNEQFF
-	-	TRBV7-9	TRBJ2-7	TGTGCCAGCAGCTTGGACGGATGGAAAGGGACAAGCTACGAGCAGTACTTC	CASSLDGWKGTSYEQYF
-	-	TRBV12-3/TRBV12-4	TRBJ2-7	TGTGCCAGCAGTTTAAGCTTCTCCTACGAGCAGTACTTC	CASSLSFSYEQYF
-	-	TRBV7-2	TRBJ2-7	TGTGCCAGCAGCCCAGGGGCGCTGACCTACGAGCAGTACTTC	CASSPGALTYEQYF
-	-	TRBV5-5	TRBJ1-2	TGTGCCAGCAGCGCCGACATCGGAAACTATGGCTACACCTTC	CASSADIGNYGYTF
TRBD2	-	TRBV5-1	TRBJ2-1	TGCGCCAGCAGCTTGGTACCGGGGGGGCGTAATGAGCAGTTCTTC	CASSLVPGGRNEQFF
TRBD1	-	TRBV7-2	TRBJ2-7	TGTGCCAGCAGCCGGGACAGGGGGATCTACGAGCAGTACTTC	CASSRDRGIYEQYF
-	-	TRBV30	TRBJ1-3	TGTGCCTGGAGGGCAGGGTCCTCTGGAAACACCATATATTTT	CAWRAGSSGNTIYF
TRBD1	few	TRBV6-5	TRBJ1-2	TGTGCCAGCAGTTACTCGTGGACAGGGGGCGATGGCTACACCTTC	CASSYSWTGGDGYTF
-	once	TRBV9	TRBJ1-6	TGTGCCAGCAGCGGACTGAGCTCCTATAATTCACCCCTCCACTTT	CASSGLSSYNSPLHF
-	-	TRBV9	TRBJ1-2	TGTGCCAGCAGCACCTCAGGGCAAGGAAACTATGCTTTAGGCTACACCTTC	CASSTSGQGNYALGYTF
-	few	TRBV6-6	TRBJ1-3	TGTGCCAGCAGTTACTGGGGTCCTCTCTGGAAACACACCATATATTTT	CASSYWGPLWKHTIYF
-	-	TRBV24-1	TRBJ2-5	TGTGCCACCAGGGACAGTTGGGAGACCCAGTACTTC	CATRDSWETQYF
-	-	TRBV7-9	TRBJ2-5	TGTGCCAGCAGCTTGGTAGAGACCCAGTACTTC	CASSLVETQYF
TRBD2	-	TRBV2	TRBJ2-3	TGTGCCAGCAGTGGCCCTAGCGGGGGGGCTACAGATACGCAGTATTTT	CASSGPSGGATDTQYF
-	-	TRBV12-3/TRBV12-4	TRBJ2-1	TGTGCCAGCAGTTACGGTTTGGAGCAGTTCTTC	CASSYGLEQFF